The 8 T cell receptor beta chains presented below share a single source sample, sequenced in a study of type 1 regulatory T cells. One entry per CDR3 protein results from TCRdb running MiXCR on the reads. The repertoire holds some 90,000 distinct CDR3 sequences, with roughly 28% as singletons. The sequenced material came from CD4+ T cells, either the whole sample or a sorted fraction (not recorded which). These receptors originate from a human donor in good health.

In this sample, this clonotype turned up a few times. J is TRBJ2-1 and V is TRBV12-3 or TRBV12-4; 12 nucleotides match TRBD2. V shed 3 bases and J 4 bases; nucleotides not matched to a gene: 7. This CDR3 region has 17 residues. CDR3 residues: CASSFWASGREYNEQFF. The CDR3 DNA reads as TGTGCCAGCAGTTTTTGGGCTAGCGGGAGGGAATACAATGAGCAGTTCTTC.

V gene TRBV5-6 combines with J gene TRBJ2-1; weak D call: TRBD2 (7 bases). Trimming removed 10 bases from V and 7 bases from J, with 21 bases in between. The germline CDR1 and CDR2 sequences are SGHDT and YYEEEE. The CDR3 has 14 amino acids. The CDR3 DNA reads as TGTGCCTGGCGGGGGCCAACTTTAGGGAATGAGCAGTTCTTC. Translating it yields CAWRGPTLGNEQFF.

The genes are TRBV7-2 and TRBJ2-7; TRBD2 aligns across 12 bases. After removal of 4 bases from V and 4 bases from J, the junction contained 20 bases not matched to a gene. CDR1 is SGHTA and CDR2 is FQGNSA in the germline V gene. This CDR3 comprises 20 residues. The CDR3, as DNA: TGTGCCAGCAGCTCGAGGGGGGAGACTAGCGGGAGAGTCCTCCTATACGAGCAGTACTTC. Encoded protein: CASSSRGETSGRVLLYEQYF.

The CDR3 DNA follows: TGTGCCAGCAGCTTAGGCTTCGGGACACAATCCTACGAGCAGTACTTC. Translating it yields CASSLGFGTQSYEQYF. The V call is TRBV13, the J call TRBJ2-7, with D tentatively TRBD1 (6 bases). Trimming removed 0 bases at V and 1 base at J, with 13 bases between. This CDR3 spans 16 amino acids. CDR1 PRHDT and CDR2 FYEKMQ come from the germline V gene (reference sequence).

This clonotype turned up a few times. V and J are TRBV12-3 or TRBV12-4 and TRBJ2-4, with D possibly being TRBD1 or TRBD2 (5 bases each). This CDR3 is built from 13 residues. V lost 5 bases and J 15 bases, leaving 20 bases between the germline ends. The CDR3 here is CASSLGRDRDRYF. CDR3 DNA: TGTGCCAGCAGTCTTGGTCGGGACCGAGATCGGTACTTC.

The rearrangement links TRBV21-1 to TRBJ2-3; TRBD2 was called by the table and not checked on the DNA. TRBV21-1 is an annotated pseudogene. The CDR3 covers 14 residues. The chain's CDR3 is CASSNGSGPDTQYF. CDR3 nucleotide sequence: TGTGCCAGCAGCAACGGTAGCGGTCCAGATACGCAGTATTTT.

The J gene is TRBJ2-3, the V gene TRBV11-3; TRBD2 is a possible D gene (6 bases). Trimming left V 6 bases short and J 1 base short, with 14 bases between. Germline-derived CDR1 and CDR2 are SGHNT and YENEEA. The CDR3 is made up of 15 amino acids. The CDR3 reads CASSSAREGTDTQYF. In DNA, the CDR3 is TGTGCCAGCAGTTCTGCCAGGGAGGGCACAGATACGCAGTATTTT.

The gene calls are TRBV24-1 and TRBJ2-3; 8 bases fit TRBD1. J lost 1 base, V lost 3 bases, and 2 bases had no gene match. The germline V gene has CDR1 KGHDR and CDR2 SFDVKD. The CDR3 consists of 15 residues. The CDR3 sequence: CATSDGGQGTDTQYF. The CDR3 bases are TGTGCCACCAGTGATGGGGGACAGGGCACAGATACGCAGTATTTT.